The sample holds a few counts of the clone carrying this TCR beta chain. Its target is not known. Germline loops: CDR1 MDHEN, CDR2 SYDVKM. The CDR3 sequence is 15 residues long. V was pared by 5 bases and J by 0 bases, with 11 bases between. This specimen comes from a study of T cell responses to AZD1222 COVID-19 vaccine. Sequencing was performed with immunoSEQ multiplex PCR; in TCRdb, only in-frame clones are kept and a portion is missing. This sample carries more than 60,000 clones, more than 75% of them seen once, and the ten largest clones take roughly 17%. Whole-study findings and limits: Repertoires were obtained only post-peak T cell response.

Sequencing was performed on peripheral blood, taken on day 0 of AZD1222 vaccination. The J gene is TRBJ1-5, the V gene TRBV28; D unclear. This receptor was taken from an adult in good health. CDR3: CASSGEINSNQPQHF. For the CDR3, the DNA is TGTGCCAGCAGTGGCGAGATAAATAGCAATCAGCCCCAGCATTTT.